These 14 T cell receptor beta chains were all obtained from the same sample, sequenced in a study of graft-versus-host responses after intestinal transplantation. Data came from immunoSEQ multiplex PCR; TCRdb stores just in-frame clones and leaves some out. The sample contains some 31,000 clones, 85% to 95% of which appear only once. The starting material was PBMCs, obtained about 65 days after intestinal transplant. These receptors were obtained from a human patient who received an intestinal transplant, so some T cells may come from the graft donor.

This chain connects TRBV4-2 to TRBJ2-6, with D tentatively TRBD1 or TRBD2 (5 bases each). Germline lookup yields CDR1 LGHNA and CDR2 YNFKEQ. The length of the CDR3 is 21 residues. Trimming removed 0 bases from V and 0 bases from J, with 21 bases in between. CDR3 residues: CASSQEGHIATGISGANVLTF. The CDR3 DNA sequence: TGTGCCAGCAGCCAAGAAGGACACATCGCTACGGGGATCTCTGGGGCCAACGTCCTGACTTTC.

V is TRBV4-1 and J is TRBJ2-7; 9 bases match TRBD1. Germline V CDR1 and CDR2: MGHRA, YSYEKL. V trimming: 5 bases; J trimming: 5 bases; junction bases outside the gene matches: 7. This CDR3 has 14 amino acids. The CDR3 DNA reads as TGCGCCAGCAGCGTAGGACAGGGGATAAACGAGCAGTACTTC. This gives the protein CASSVGQGINEQYF.

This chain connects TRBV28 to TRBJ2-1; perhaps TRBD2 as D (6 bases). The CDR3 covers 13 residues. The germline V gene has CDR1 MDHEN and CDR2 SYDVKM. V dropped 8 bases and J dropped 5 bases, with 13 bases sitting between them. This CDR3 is CASWGLVDNEQFF. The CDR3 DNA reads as TGTGCCAGCTGGGGACTGGTTGACAATGAGCAGTTCTTC.

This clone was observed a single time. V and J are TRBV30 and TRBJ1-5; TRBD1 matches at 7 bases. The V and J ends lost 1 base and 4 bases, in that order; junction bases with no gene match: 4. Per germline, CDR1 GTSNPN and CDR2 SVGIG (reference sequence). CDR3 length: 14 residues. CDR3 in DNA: TGTGCCTGGAGTGCCCAACAGGGGAATCAGCCCCAGCATTTT. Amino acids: CAWSAQQGNQPQHF.

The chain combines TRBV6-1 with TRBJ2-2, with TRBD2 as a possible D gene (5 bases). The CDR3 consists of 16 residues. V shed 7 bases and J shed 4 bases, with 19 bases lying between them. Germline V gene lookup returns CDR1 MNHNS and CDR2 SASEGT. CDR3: CASNEGLGRITGELFF. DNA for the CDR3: TGTGCCAGCAATGAGGGTCTTGGGCGAATCACCGGGGAGCTGTTTTTT.

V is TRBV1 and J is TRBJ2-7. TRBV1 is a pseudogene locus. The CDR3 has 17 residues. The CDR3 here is CASSQDGIRRDTYEQYF. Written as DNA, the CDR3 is TGCGCCAGCAGCCAAGACGGCATCCGACGTGATACCTACGAGCAGTACTTC.

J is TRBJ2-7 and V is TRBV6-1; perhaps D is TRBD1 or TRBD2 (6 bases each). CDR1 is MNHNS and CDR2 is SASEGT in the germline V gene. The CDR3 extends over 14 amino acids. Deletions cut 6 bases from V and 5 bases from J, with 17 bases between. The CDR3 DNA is TGTGCCAGCAGGGGAGGCGACAGGCCTCACGAGCAGTACTTC. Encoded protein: CASRGGDRPHEQYF.

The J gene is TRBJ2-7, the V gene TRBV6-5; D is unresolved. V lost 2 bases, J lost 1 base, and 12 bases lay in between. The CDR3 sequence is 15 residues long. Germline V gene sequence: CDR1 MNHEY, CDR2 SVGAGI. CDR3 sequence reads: CASSYDLGLSYEQYF. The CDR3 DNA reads TGTGCCAGCAGTTACGACCTCGGTTTGTCCTACGAGCAGTACTTC.

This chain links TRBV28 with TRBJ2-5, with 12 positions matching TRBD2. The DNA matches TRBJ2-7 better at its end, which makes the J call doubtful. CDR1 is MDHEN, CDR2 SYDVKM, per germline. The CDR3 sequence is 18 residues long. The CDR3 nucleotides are TGTGCCAGCAACTTAGGAGGACTAGCGGGATGGAGCTCCTACGAGCAGTACTTC. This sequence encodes CASNLGGLAGWSSYEQYF.

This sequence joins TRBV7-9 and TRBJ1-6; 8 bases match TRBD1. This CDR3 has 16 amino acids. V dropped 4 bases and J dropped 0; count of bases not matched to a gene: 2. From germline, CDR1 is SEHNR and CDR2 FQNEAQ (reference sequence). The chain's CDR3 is CASSWTGSSYNSPLHF. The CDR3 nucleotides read TGTGCCAGCAGCTGGACAGGGAGCTCCTATAATTCACCCCTCCACTTT.

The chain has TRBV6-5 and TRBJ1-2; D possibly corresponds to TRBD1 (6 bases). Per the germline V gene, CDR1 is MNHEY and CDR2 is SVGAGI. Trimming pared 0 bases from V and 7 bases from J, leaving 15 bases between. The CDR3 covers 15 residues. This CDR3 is CASSYSTGPGPGYTF. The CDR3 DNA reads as TGTGCCAGCAGTTACTCGACAGGCCCGGGGCCTGGCTACACCTTC.

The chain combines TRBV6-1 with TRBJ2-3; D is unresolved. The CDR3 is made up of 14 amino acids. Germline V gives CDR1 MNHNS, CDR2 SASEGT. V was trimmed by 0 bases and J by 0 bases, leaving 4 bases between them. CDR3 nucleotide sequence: TGTGCCAGCAGTGAAGCTGTCAGCACAGATACGCAGTATTTT. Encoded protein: CASSEAVSTDTQYF.

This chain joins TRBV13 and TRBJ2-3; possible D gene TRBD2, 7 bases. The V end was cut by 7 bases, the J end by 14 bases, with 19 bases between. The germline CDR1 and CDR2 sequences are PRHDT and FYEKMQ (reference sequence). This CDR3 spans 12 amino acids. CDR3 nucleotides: TGTGCCAGCAACGAAGGGGGGCGGGAGTGGTATTTT. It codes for CASNEGGREWYF.

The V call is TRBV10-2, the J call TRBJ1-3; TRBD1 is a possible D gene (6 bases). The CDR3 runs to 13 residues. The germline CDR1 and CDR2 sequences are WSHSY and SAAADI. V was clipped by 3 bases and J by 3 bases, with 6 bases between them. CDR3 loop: CASSDRGGNTIYF. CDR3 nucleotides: TGCGCCAGCAGTGACAGGGGTGGAAACACCATATATTTT.